This T cell receptor beta chain was retrieved from a study of OX40 agonist ivuxolimab in advanced cancers. Across the whole study: Prior checkpoint blockade (anti-PD-1, anti-PD-L1 or anti-CTLA-4) was permitted; approximately 44% had it. Study-wide results and caveats: Partial responders at 0.1-3.0 mg/kg showed near-lowest clonal expansion.

Libraries were prepared by immunoSEQ multiplex PCR; TCRdb keeps only in-frame clonotypes and omits some of them. The sample has some 100,000 clones, nearly 90% seen once. The CDR3 sequence is 15 residues long. CDR1 is SGHTA, CDR2 FQGNSA, per germline. V shed 5 bases and J shed 2 bases, with 12 bases lying between them. This clone was found once. Its matching antigen is unknown. The clonotype originates from an adult with an advanced solid tumor such as melanoma, head and neck, liver or kidney cancer. Sequencing used CD4+ or CD8+ T cells sorted from blood, obtained in a trial of the OX40 agonist ivuxolimab. The V gene is TRBV7-2, the J gene TRBJ2-2; no clear D. The CDR3 loop is CASSREATNTGELFF. CDR3 nucleotides: TGTGCCAGCAGCCGTGAGGCCACCAACACCGGGGAGCTGTTTTTT.